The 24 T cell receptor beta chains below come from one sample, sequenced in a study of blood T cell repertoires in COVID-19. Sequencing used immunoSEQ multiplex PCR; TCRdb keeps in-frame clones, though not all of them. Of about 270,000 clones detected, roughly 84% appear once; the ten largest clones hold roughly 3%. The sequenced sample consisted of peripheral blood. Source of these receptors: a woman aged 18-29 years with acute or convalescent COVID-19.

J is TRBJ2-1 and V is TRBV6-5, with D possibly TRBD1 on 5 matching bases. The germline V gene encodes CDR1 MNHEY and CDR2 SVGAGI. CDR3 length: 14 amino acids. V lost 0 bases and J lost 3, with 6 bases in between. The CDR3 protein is CASSYSTDYNEQFF. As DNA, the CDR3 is TGTGCCAGCAGTTACTCGACAGACTACAATGAGCAGTTCTTC.

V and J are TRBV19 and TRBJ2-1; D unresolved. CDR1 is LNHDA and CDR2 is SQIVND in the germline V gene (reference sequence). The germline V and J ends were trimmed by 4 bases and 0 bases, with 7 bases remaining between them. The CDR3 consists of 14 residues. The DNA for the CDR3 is TGTGCCAGTAGTACCCACATCTCCTACAATGAGCAGTTCTTC. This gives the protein CASSTHISYNEQFF.

The DNA of the CDR3 is TGTGCCTGGAGTGAGGGCAGGGCCCGGTGGACCCAGTACTTC. This encodes CAWSEGRARWTQYF. The chain employs TRBV30 and TRBJ2-5; a weak D match, TRBD1 (5 bases). Germline V gene sequence: CDR1 GTSNPN, CDR2 SVGIG (reference sequence). The CDR3 covers 14 residues. Trimming took off 1 base at V and 7 bases at J, with 16 bases between the two ends. The full variable domain, in which reference TRBV30 and TRBJ2-5 provide the parts outside the CDR3, is SQTIHQWPATLVQPVGSPLSLECTVEGTSNPNLYWYRQAAGRGLQLLFYSVGIGQISSEVPQNLSASRPQDRQFILSSKKLLLSDSGFYLCAWSEGRARWTQYFGPGTRLLVL.

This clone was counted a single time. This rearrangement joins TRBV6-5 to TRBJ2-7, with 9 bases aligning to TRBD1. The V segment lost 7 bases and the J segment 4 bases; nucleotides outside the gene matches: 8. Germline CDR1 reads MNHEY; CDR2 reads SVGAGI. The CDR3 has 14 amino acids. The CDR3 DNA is TGTGCCAGCACCCTGGACAGGGGACCTTACGAGCAGTACTTC. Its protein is CASTLDRGPYEQYF.

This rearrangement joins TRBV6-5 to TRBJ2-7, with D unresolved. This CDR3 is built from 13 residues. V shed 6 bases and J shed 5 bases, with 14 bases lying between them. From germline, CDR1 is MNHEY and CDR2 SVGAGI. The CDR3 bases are TGTGCCAGCAGACCCGCGAACTTTCACGAGCAGTACTTC. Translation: CASRPANFHEQYF.

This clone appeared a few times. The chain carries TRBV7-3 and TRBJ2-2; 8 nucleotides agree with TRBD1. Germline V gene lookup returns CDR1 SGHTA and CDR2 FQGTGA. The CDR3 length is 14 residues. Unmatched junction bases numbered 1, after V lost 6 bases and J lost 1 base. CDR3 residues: CASRGTGNTGELFF. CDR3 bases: TGTGCCAGCAGGGGGACAGGGAACACCGGGGAGCTGTTTTTT.

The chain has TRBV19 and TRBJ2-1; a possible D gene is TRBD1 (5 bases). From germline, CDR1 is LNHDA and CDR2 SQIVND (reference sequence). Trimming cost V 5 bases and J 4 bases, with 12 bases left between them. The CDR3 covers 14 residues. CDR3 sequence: CASSLRTPYNEQFF. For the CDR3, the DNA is TGTGCCAGTAGTCTCCGGACACCTTACAATGAGCAGTTCTTC.

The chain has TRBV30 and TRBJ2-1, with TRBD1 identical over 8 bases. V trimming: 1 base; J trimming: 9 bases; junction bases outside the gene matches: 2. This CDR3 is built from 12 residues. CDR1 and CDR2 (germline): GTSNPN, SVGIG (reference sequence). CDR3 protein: CAWSAQGGEQFF. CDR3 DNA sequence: TGTGCCTGGAGTGCACAGGGGGGTGAGCAGTTCTTC.

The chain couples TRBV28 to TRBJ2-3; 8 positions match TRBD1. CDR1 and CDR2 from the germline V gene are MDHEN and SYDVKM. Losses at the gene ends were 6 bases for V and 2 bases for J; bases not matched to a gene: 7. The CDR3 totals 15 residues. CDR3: CASRAGQGNTDTQYF. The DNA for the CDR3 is TGTGCCAGCAGGGCTGGACAGGGTAACACAGATACGCAGTATTTT.

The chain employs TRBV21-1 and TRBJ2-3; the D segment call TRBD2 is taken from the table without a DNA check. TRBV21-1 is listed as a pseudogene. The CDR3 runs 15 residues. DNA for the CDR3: TGTGCCAGCAGCTCGTTGGCGGGGTACACAGATACGCAGTATTTT. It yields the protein CASSSLAGYTDTQYF.

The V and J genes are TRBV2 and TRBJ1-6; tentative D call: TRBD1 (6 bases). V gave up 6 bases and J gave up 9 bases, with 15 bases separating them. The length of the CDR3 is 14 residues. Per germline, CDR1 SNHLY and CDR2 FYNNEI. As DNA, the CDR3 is TGTGCCAGCAGCGCCGGGACACTGGGTTCACCCCTCCACTTT. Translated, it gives CASSAGTLGSPLHF. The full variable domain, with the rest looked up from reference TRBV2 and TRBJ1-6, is EPEVTQTPSHQVTQMGQEVILRCVPISNHLYFYWYRQILGQKVEFLVSFYNNEISEKSEIFDDQFSVERPDGSNFTLKIRSTKLEDSAMYFCASSAGTLGSPLHFGNGTRLTVT.

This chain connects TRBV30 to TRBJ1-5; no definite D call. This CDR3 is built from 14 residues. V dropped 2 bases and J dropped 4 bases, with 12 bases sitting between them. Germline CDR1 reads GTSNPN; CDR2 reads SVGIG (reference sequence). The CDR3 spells CAWSHAGGNQPQHF. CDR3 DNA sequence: TGTGCCTGGAGTCATGCGGGCGGTAATCAGCCCCAGCATTTT.

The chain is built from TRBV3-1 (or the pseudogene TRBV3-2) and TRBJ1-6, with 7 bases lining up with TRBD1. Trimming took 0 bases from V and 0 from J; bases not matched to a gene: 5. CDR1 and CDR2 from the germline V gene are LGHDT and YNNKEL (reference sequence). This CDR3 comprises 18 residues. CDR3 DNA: TGTGCCAGCAGCCAAGATATGACAGGGAGCTCCTATAATTCACCCCTCCACTTT. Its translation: CASSQDMTGSSYNSPLHF.

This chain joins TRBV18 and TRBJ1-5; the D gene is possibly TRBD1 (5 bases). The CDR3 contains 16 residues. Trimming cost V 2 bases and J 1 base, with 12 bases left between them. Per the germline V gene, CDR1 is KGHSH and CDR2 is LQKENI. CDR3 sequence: CASSPDGRASNQPQHF. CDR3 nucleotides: TGTGCCAGCTCACCAGATGGCAGGGCAAGCAATCAGCCCCAGCATTTT.

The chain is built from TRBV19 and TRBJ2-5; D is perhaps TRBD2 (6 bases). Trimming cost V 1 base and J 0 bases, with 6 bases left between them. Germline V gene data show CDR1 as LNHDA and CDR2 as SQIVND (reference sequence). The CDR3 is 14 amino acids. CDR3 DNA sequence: TGTGCCAGTAGTATAGGACTAGACCAAGAGACCCAGTACTTC. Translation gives CASSIGLDQETQYF.

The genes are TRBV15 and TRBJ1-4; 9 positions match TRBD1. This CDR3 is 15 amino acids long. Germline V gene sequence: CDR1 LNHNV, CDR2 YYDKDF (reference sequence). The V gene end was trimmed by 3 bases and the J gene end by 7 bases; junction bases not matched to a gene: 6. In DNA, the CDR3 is TGTGCCACCAGCAGGCCGGGACAGGGCCCTGAAAAACTGTTTTTT. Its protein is CATSRPGQGPEKLFF.

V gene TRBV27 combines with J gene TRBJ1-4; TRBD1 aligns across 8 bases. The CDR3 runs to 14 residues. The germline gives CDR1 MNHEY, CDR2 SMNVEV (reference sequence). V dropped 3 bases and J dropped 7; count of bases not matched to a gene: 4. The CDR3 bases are TGTGCCAGCAGTTTCTACAGGGGGGCTGAAAAACTGTTTTTT. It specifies CASSFYRGAEKLFF.

CDR3 nucleotide sequence: TGCGCCAGCAGCCCATGGACAGGGAACTACGAGCAGTACTTC. Protein sequence: CASSPWTGNYEQYF. This sequence joins TRBV4-3 and TRBJ2-7; 8 bases align to TRBD1. The CDR3 spans 14 residues. Germline V gene sequence: CDR1 LGHNA, CDR2 YSLEER. V shed 4 bases, J shed 3 bases, and the junction held 5 bases outside the gene matches.

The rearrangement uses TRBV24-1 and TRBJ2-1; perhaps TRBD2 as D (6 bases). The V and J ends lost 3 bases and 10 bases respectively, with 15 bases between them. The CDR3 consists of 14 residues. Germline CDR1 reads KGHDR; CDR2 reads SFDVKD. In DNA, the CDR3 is TGTGCCACCAGTGATGCGGGACCCTCAATAGAGCAGTTCTTC. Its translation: CATSDAGPSIEQFF.

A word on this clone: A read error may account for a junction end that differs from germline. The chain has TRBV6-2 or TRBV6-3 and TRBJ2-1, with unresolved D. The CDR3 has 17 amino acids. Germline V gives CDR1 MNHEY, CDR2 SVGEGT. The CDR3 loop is CASSSPYTASSFNEQFF. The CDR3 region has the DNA TGTGCCAGCAGTTCGCCCTATACAGCCTCATCCTTCAATGAGCAGTTCTTC.

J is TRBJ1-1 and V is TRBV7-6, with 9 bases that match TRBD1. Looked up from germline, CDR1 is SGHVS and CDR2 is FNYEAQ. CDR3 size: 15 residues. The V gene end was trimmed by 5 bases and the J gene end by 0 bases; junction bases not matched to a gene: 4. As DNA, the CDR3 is TGTGCCAGCAGCCCTTACAGGGGGCTGAACACTGAAGCTTTCTTT. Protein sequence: CASSPYRGLNTEAFF.

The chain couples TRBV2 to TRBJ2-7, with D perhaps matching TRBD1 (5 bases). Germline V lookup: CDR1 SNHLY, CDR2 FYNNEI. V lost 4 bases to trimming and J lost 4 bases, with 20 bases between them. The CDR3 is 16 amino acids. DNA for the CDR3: TGTGCCAGCAGTGGGCTAAGGGGCCGAGGCGTTTACGAGCAGTACTTC. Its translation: CASSGLRGRGVYEQYF. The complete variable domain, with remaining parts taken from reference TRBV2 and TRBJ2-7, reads EPEVTQTPSHQVTQMGQEVILRCVPISNHLYFYWYRQILGQKVEFLVSFYNNEISEKSEIFDDQFSVERPDGSNFTLKIRSTKLEDSAMYFCASSGLRGRGVYEQYFGPGTRLTVT.

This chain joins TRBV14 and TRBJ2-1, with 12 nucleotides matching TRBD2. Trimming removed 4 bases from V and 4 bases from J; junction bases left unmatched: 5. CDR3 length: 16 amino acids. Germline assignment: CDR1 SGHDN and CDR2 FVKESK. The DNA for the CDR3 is TGTGCCAGCAGCCCCAGACTAGCGGGGGTATACAATGAGCAGTTCTTC. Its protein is CASSPRLAGVYNEQFF.

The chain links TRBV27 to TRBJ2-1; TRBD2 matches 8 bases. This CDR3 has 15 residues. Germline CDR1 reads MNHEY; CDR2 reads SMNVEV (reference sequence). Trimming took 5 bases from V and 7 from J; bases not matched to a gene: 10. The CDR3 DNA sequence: TGTGCCAGCAGTCACCCCGGGAGGGCCTTAAATGAGCAGTTCTTC. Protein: CASSHPGRALNEQFF.